The 21 T cell receptor beta chains given below trace back to one sample, sequenced in a study of T cells in Graves' hyperthyroidism and ophthalmopathy. TCR beta CDR3 sequences were amplified from RNA transcripts. With the HTBI primer set, the TCR CDR3 went through a first round of RT-PCR. TCRdb called the multiplex PCR reads again in MiXCR, with one record for every CDR3 protein. The data contain a few hundred thousand distinct CDR3 sequences, around 16% of them seen just once; the ten biggest clones take up less than 9.5%. The source material was blood. The receptor source for this set is a woman aged 30 to 39 with Graves' hyperthyroidism.

Many counts were recorded for this clonotype. The chain uses TRBV2 and TRBJ2-3, with 8 bases fitting TRBD2. CDR1 SNHLY and CDR2 FYNNEI come from the germline V gene. V shed 7 bases and J 3 bases; nucleotides not matched to a gene: 9. This CDR3 is 15 amino acids long. The CDR3 here is CASIRTSRVTDTQYF. For the CDR3, the DNA is TGTGCCAGCATCCGGACTAGCCGAGTTACAGATACGCAGTATTTT. The full variable domain, completed using reference TRBV2 and TRBJ2-3, is EPEVTQTPSHQVTQMGQEVILRCVPISNHLYFYWYRQILGQKVEFLVSFYNNEISEKSEIFDDQFSVERPDGSNFTLKIRSTKLEDSAMYFCASIRTSRVTDTQYFGPGTRLTVL.

The chain uses TRBV7-9 and TRBJ2-4; no firm D call. V lost 4 bases and J lost 3, with 7 bases in between. CDR1 is SEHNR, CDR2 FQNEAQ, per germline (reference sequence). This CDR3 is built from 13 residues. CDR3 protein: CASSSNSKNIQYF. CDR3 nucleotide sequence: TGTGCCAGCAGCTCTAATAGCAAAAACATTCAGTACTTC.

This clonotype occurred a few times. The chain recombines TRBV12-3 or TRBV12-4 with TRBJ1-1; D is unclear. V lost 5 bases and J 5 bases, leaving 15 bases between the germline ends. This CDR3 has 14 residues. The DNA for the CDR3 is TGTGCCAGCAGTGCGGGTGTGGAGTTTACTGAAGCTTTCTTT. This codes for CASSAGVEFTEAFF.

In its sample, this clonotype was seen many times. This chain connects TRBV6-1 to TRBJ2-7, with TRBD1 as a possible D gene (5 bases). Germline V lookup: CDR1 MNHNS, CDR2 SASEGT. The CDR3 loop spans 13 amino acids. Trimming took 5 bases from V and 2 from J, leaving 10 bases between them. The CDR3 DNA sequence: TGTGCCAGCAGTAAGGACATTACCTACGAGCAGTACTTC. As protein: CASSKDITYEQYF.

This clonotype was counted at least ten times. This CDR3 reads CASSGLMEREETQYF. The CDR3 DNA reads TGTGCCAGCTCAGGTCTGATGGAGAGGGAAGAGACCCAGTACTTC. V usage is TRBV18 and J usage is TRBJ2-5; weak D call: TRBD2 (5 bases). The length of the CDR3 is 15 residues. Trimming left V 5 bases short and J 3 bases short, with 16 bases between. The V gene's germline CDR1 is KGHSH and CDR2 LQKENI. The variable domain in full, completed from reference TRBV18 and TRBJ2-5, reads NAGVMQNPRHLVRRRGQEARLRCSPMKGHSHVYWYRQLPEEGLKFMVYLQKENIIDESGMPKERFSAEFPKEGPSILRIQQVVRGDSAAYFCASSGLMEREETQYFGPGTRLLVL.

This clonotype was seen a few times. The chain recombines TRBV6-1 with TRBJ2-2; possible D gene TRBD2, 6 bases. CDR1 is MNHNS, CDR2 SASEGT, per germline. With 7 bases removed from V and 4 bases from J, the gap between germline ends came to 16 bases. This CDR3 is built from 15 residues. The CDR3 loop reads CASTDRDLATGELFF. In DNA, the CDR3 is TGTGCCAGCACCGACCGGGACTTGGCCACCGGGGAGCTGTTTTTT.

There are many counts of this clonotype. The chain uses TRBV2 and TRBJ2-5, with D hard to call. The V gene's germline CDR1 is SNHLY and CDR2 FYNNEI. This CDR3 has 15 residues. V was pared by 6 bases and J by 5 bases, with 19 bases between. CDR3 sequence (DNA): TGTGCCAGCAGCCCCAGTTGGCCGGAGAAGGAGACCCAGTACTTC. It yields the protein CASSPSWPEKETQYF.

Many counts were recorded for this clonotype. The V and J genes are TRBV5-6 and TRBJ2-3; possibly TRBD1 for D (6 bases). The CDR3 is made up of 15 amino acids. V gave up 4 bases and J gave up 1 base, with 13 bases separating them. Germline V gives CDR1 SGHDT, CDR2 YYEEEE. The CDR3 region is CASSHRAGGTDTQYF. As DNA, the CDR3 is TGTGCCAGCAGCCACAGGGCAGGGGGCACAGATACGCAGTATTTT.

This clonotype has at least ten counts. The rearrangement joins TRBV20-1 to TRBJ2-7, with TRBD2 matching 7 bases. Germline values: CDR1 DFQATT, CDR2 SNEGSKA (reference sequence). This CDR3 comprises 11 residues. Trimming cost V 5 bases and J 6 bases; bases outside gene matches: 4. CDR3 DNA sequence: TGCAGTGCTGGGGGAGGGAGCGAGCAGTACTTC. It codes for CSAGGGSEQYF.

A few counts support this clonotype. The J gene is TRBJ1-5, the V gene TRBV15, with TRBD1 identical over 7 bases. The CDR3 totals 16 residues. Per germline, CDR1 LNHNV and CDR2 YYDKDF (reference sequence). V shed 1 base, J shed 1 base, and the junction held 4 bases outside the gene matches. The CDR3 nucleotides are TGTGCCACCAGCAGAGTTAAGGGGGCGAGCAATCAGCCCCAGCATTTT. This gives the protein CATSRVKGASNQPQHF.

CDR3 region: CASSRLANRPGELFF. The CDR3, as DNA: TGTGCCAGCAGCCGACTAGCGAACCGGCCCGGGGAGCTGTTTTTT. The chain has TRBV3-1 and TRBJ2-2; 8 positions match TRBD2. V shed 4 bases and J 6 bases; nucleotides not matched to a gene: 7. Germline V lookup: CDR1 LGHDT, CDR2 YNNKEL (reference sequence). This CDR3 is built from 15 residues.

This clonotype was counted many times. The genes are TRBV18 and TRBJ2-7; D is unclear. The CDR3 is 14 amino acids. V was clipped by 0 bases and J by 0 bases, with 6 bases between them. CDR1 is KGHSH and CDR2 is LQKENI in the germline V gene. CDR3 sequence: CASSPPIRSYEQYF. CDR3 nucleotide sequence: TGTGCCAGCTCACCACCAATCCGCTCCTACGAGCAGTACTTC.

This clonotype was observed a few times. The gene calls are TRBV5-1 and TRBJ2-3; a weak D match, TRBD1 (5 bases). Germline values: CDR1 SGHRS, CDR2 YFSETQ. With 0 bases removed from V and 4 bases from J, the gap between germline ends came to 9 bases. The CDR3 consists of 14 residues. CDR3 loop: CASSLGRQPDTQYF. The CDR3 nucleotides are TGCGCCAGCAGCTTGGGCAGACAGCCAGATACGCAGTATTTT.

J is TRBJ1-5 and V is TRBV18; 10 nucleotides match TRBD1. The CDR3 spans 16 residues. Germline V gene sequence: CDR1 KGHSH, CDR2 LQKENI. J gave up 4 bases and V 4 bases, and 7 bases lay outside the gene matches. The CDR3 is CASSRRDRGLNQPQHF. In nucleotides, the CDR3 is TGTGCCAGCTCACGACGGGACAGGGGCTTAAATCAGCCCCAGCATTTT.

This clonotype was detected many times. V is TRBV27 and J is TRBJ1-5; unclear D gene. CDR3 length equals 13 residues. In germline, CDR1 is MNHEY, CDR2 SMNVEV (reference sequence). The V and J ends lost 6 bases and 4 bases respectively, with 10 bases between them. Here the CDR3 reads CASRKTGNQPQHF. CDR3 nucleotide sequence: TGTGCCAGCAGAAAGACGGGAAATCAGCCCCAGCATTTT.

This chain joins TRBV9 and TRBJ2-3; TRBD2 aligns across 7 bases. The V gene end was trimmed by 4 bases and the J gene end by 1 base; junction bases not matched to a gene: 9. Germline V CDR1 and CDR2: SGDLS, YYNGEE. CDR3 size: 16 residues. As DNA, the CDR3 is TGTGCCAGCAGCACCACACTAGCGTTTGGCACAGATACGCAGTATTTT. It codes for CASSTTLAFGTDTQYF.

This clonotype has only a few counts. This chain uses TRBV6-1 with TRBJ1-6, with TRBD1 as a possible D gene (5 bases). Trimming left V 7 bases short and J 5 bases short, with 12 bases between. Germline V gives CDR1 MNHNS, CDR2 SASEGT. The CDR3 runs 14 residues. The CDR3 nucleotides read TGTGCCAGCAACAGGTCCGGGAATAATTCACCCCTCCACTTT. This translates into CASNRSGNNSPLHF.

This clonotype was observed many times. The V and J genes are TRBV28 and TRBJ2-7; the match to TRBD1 covers 9 bases. J lost 6 bases, V lost 5 bases, and 5 bases had no gene match. Germline CDR1 MDHEN, CDR2 SYDVKM. CDR3 length: 13 amino acids. CDR3 residues: CASSHRGLIEQYF. The CDR3 bases are TGTGCCAGCAGTCACAGGGGGCTGATCGAGCAGTACTTC.

The chain has TRBV2 and TRBJ2-2; no clear D gene. Germline lookup yields CDR1 SNHLY and CDR2 FYNNEI. Trimming removed 5 bases at V and 7 bases at J, with 8 bases between. The CDR3 covers 12 residues. CDR3 sequence (DNA): TGTGCCAGCAGTTACCAGGTCGGGGAGCTGTTTTTT. It encodes CASSYQVGELFF.

This clonotype was detected many times. The chain uses TRBV29-1 and TRBJ2-1; TRBD2 agrees at 7 bases. The CDR3 has 14 residues. V lost 2 bases and J lost 5; bases outside the gene matches: 6. Germline V gene lookup returns CDR1 SQVTM and CDR2 ANQGSEA. As DNA, the CDR3 is TGCAGCGTTGAACGCCTAGCGGAACACAATGAGCAGTTCTTC. The encoded protein is CSVERLAEHNEQFF.

The J gene is TRBJ2-7, the V gene TRBV7-2, with 11 nucleotides matching TRBD2. Germline-derived CDR1 and CDR2 are SGHTA and FQGNSA. The CDR3 consists of 16 residues. The trim removed 7 bases at V and 4 bases at J, leaving 12 bases unmatched. The CDR3 is CASTLEGTSGFYEQYF. In DNA form, the CDR3 reads TGTGCCAGCACCCTGGAGGGGACTAGCGGATTTTACGAGCAGTACTTC.